This TCR beta chain was recorded in a study of T cell changes during pregnancy in multiple sclerosis. Between the trimmed V and J ends, which lost 1 base and 10 bases, there was a span of 14 bases. This CDR3 is built from 14 residues. Germline-derived CDR1 and CDR2 are MNHEY and SVGAGI. This table comes from immunoSEQ multiplex PCR, and its TCRdb copy is limited to in-frame clones, with some not included. The table lists 4,000 to 5,500 clones, roughly 86% of them singletons. The sequences come from CD8+ T cells from peripheral blood mononuclear cells, collected in the second trimester of pregnancy. The V and J genes are TRBV6-5 and TRBJ2-1; D is possibly TRBD1 (6 bases). The sequence came from a female donor in good health, enrolled as a control in a pregnancy study. This chain's CDR3 is CASSYFYRVSEQFF. The DNA for the CDR3 is TGTGCCAGCAGTTACTTTTACAGGGTCTCGGAGCAGTTCTTC.